The T cell receptor beta chain under discussion was sequenced for a study of Ad26.COV2.S vaccination and SARS-CoV-2 variants. Across the study: Ad26.COV2.S given intramuscularly, once or twice 56 days apart.

The V end was cut by 7 bases, the J end by 2 bases, with 17 bases between. Germline CDR1 is SGHTS and CDR2 is YDEGEE. The CDR3 runs 15 residues. Noted treatment: 19 received Ad26.COV2.S at low or high dose, single or two shots; 5 received placebo; per-sample allocation not given. Collection of the samples took place on day 63 after the first injection of vaccine or placebo. An Ad26 vector carrying the Wuhan-strain SARS-CoV-2 spike served as the vaccine. Sequencing was performed with immunoSEQ multiplex PCR; in TCRdb, only in-frame clones are kept and a portion is missing. The profile shows around 450,000 clones, 75% to 95% of them singletons.

The sequenced sample was peripheral blood, obtained in a trial of Ad26.COV2.S vaccine versus placebo. This sequence joins TRBV5-8 and TRBJ2-3, with D perhaps matching TRBD1 or TRBD2 (5 bases each). This clonotype was sampled from a person aged 18-60 years who received the Ad26.COV2.S COVID-19 vaccine or a placebo. In DNA, the CDR3 is TGTGCCAGCGATATTGGGGGATTCCACACAGATACGCAGTATTTT. Its translation: CASDIGGFHTDTQYF.